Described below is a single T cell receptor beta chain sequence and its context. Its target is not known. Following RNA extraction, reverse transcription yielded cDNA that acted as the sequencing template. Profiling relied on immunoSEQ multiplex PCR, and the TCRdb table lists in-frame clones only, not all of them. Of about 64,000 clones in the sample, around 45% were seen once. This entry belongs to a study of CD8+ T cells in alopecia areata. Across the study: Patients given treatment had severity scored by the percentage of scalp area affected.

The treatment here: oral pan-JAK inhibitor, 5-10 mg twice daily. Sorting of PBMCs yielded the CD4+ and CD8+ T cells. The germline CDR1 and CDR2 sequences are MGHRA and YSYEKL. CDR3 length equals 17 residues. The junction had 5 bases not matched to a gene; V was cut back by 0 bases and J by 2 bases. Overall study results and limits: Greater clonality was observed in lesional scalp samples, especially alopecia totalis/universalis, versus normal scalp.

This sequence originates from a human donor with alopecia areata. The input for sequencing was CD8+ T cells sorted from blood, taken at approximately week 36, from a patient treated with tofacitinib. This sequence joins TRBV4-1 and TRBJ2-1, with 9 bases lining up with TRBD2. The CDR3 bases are TGCGCCAGCAGCCAAGATCCGCGGGAGGGTCCCTACAATGAGCAGTTCTTC. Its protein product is CASSQDPREGPYNEQFF.